This TCR beta chain was captured by sequencing in a study of T cells in Graves' hyperthyroidism and ophthalmopathy. In patients aged 18 to 65, hyperthyroidism was newly diagnosed, with duration under 2 months. Clinical symptoms, serum thyroxine and TRAb, thyroid ultrasound and orbital computed tomography were used for the diagnoses. In regard to this clonotype: One end of the junction fails to match germline, which may point to a read error.

Germline CDR1 and CDR2: LNHDA and SQIVND (reference sequence). The CDR3 runs to 12 residues. Using RNA transcripts as the source, TCR beta CDR3 regions were amplified. The HTBI primer set was used in a first-round RT-PCR of the TCR CDR3. TCRdb processed the multiplex PCR reads anew with MiXCR; each CDR3 protein has one entry. This table has about 740,000 distinct CDR3 sequences, 12% to 15% appearing once. The gene calls are TRBV19 and TRBJ2-1; D is unclear. This TCR was sampled from a woman aged 18-29 years with Graves' hyperthyroidism. Sequencing input: blood. CDR3 DNA sequence: TGTACCAGTAGTATGATGTTGAATGAGCAGTTCTTC. This gives the protein CTSSMMLNEQFF.